One and the same sample provided the 17 T cell receptor beta chains below, sequenced in a study of cytomegalovirus exposure and HLA in healthy donors. PCR primers comprised 60 Vbeta and 13 Jbeta primers. Measured with immunoSEQ multiplex PCR; TCRdb has only the in-frame clones, and not every one. This table holds 150,000 to 200,000 clones. The specimen was PBMCs. The receptor source for this set is a man aged 25-40 years in good health and CMV-seronegative.

The CDR3 region has the DNA TGCGCCAGCAGCTGGACGGGACAGGAGAACACTGAAGCTTTCTTT. Its translation: CASSWTGQENTEAFF. The chain carries TRBV5-1 and TRBJ1-1, with TRBD1 identical over 8 bases. Looked up from germline, CDR1 is SGHRS and CDR2 is YFSETQ. CDR3 length: 15 residues. The V gene end was trimmed by 3 bases and the J gene end by 1 base; junction bases not matched to a gene: 5.

V and J are TRBV25-1 and TRBJ2-7; D perhaps matches TRBD1 (6 bases). The V gene lost 5 bases and the J gene lost 9 bases, with 17 bases spanning the gap. The germline CDR1 and CDR2 sequences are MGHDK and SYGVNS. CDR3 length: 13 amino acids. DNA of the CDR3: TGTGCCAGCAGTAAACAGGGTTTTGGAGTGCAGTACTTC. Its translation is CASSKQGFGVQYF.

The V and J genes are TRBV6-1 and TRBJ1-2; D possibly corresponds to TRBD1 (5 bases). Trimming pared 4 bases from V and 8 bases from J, leaving 14 bases between. From germline, CDR1 is MNHNS and CDR2 SASEGT. The CDR3 sequence is 13 residues long. The CDR3 DNA follows: TGTGCCAGCAGTGTCCAGGGTAGGGAAGGCTACACCTTC. It yields the protein CASSVQGREGYTF.

The J gene is TRBJ2-3, the V gene TRBV7-6, with D perhaps matching TRBD2 (5 bases). The CDR3 has 15 amino acids. Germline V CDR1 and CDR2: SGHVS, FNYEAQ. V dropped 5 bases and J dropped 1 base, with 13 bases sitting between them. CDR3 residues: CASSPVGGRTDTQYF. Here the CDR3 DNA reads TGTGCCAGCAGCCCCGTGGGCGGGCGCACAGATACGCAGTATTTT. Full variable domain (outside the CDR3, taken from reference TRBV7-6 and TRBJ2-3): GAGVSQSPRYKVTKRGQDVALRCDPISGHVSLYWYRQALGQGPEFLTYFNYEAQQDKSGLPNDRFSAERPEGSISTLTIQRTEQRDSAMYRCASSPVGGRTDTQYFGPGTRLTVL.

The chain joins TRBV11-3 to TRBJ1-2; D remains unclear. Trimming pared 2 bases from V and 3 bases from J, leaving 10 bases between. The CDR3 extends over 14 amino acids. In germline, CDR1 is SGHNT, CDR2 YENEEA. This chain's CDR3 is CASSLSAAYYGYTF. In DNA, the CDR3 is TGTGCCAGCAGCTTAAGCGCAGCTTACTATGGCTACACCTTC.

The genes are TRBV11-2 and TRBJ1-5, with 8 bases that match TRBD1. The trim removed 4 bases at V and 4 bases at J, leaving 6 bases unmatched. The CDR3 sequence is 15 residues long. The germline V gene encodes CDR1 SGHAT and CDR2 FQNNGV. The DNA for the CDR3 is TGTGCCAGCAGCTATGGGACAGGCGTAAATCAGCCCCAGCATTTT. Translating gives CASSYGTGVNQPQHF.

The V and J genes are TRBV7-2 and TRBJ2-1; 9 bases match TRBD1. The CDR3 sequence is 13 residues long. The J segment lost 6 bases and the V segment lost 4 bases, leaving 1 base of the junction unmatched. From germline, CDR1 is SGHTA and CDR2 FQGNSA. For the CDR3, the DNA is TGTGCCAGCAGCTGGGGACAGGGCAATGAGCAGTTCTTC. Its protein is CASSWGQGNEQFF.

The CDR3 reads CASSLATGANVLTF. Here the CDR3 DNA reads TGTGCCAGCAGCTTAGCTACTGGGGCCAACGTCCTGACTTTC. The chain uses TRBV7-2 and TRBJ2-6; no clear D. V was trimmed by 0 bases and J by 2 bases, leaving 2 bases between them. This CDR3 has 14 amino acids. Germline V gene data show CDR1 as SGHTA and CDR2 as FQGNSA.

V gene TRBV25-1 combines with J gene TRBJ2-6; possible D gene TRBD1, 6 bases. V gave up 10 bases and J gave up 4 bases, with 23 bases separating them. Per germline, CDR1 MGHDK and CDR2 SYGVNS. The CDR3 has 17 residues. The CDR3 coding sequence is TGTGCCAACCTTTTCTCCCTCGAGGGGGTAGGGGCCAACGTCCTGACTTTC. Translating it yields CANLFSLEGVGANVLTF.

The chain has TRBV5-1 and TRBJ1-1; tentative D call: TRBD1 (5 bases). Germline CDR1 SGHRS, CDR2 YFSETQ. This CDR3 spans 12 amino acids. V was trimmed by 2 bases and J by 5 bases, leaving 7 bases between them. CDR3 region: CASSFRQTEAFF. The CDR3, as DNA: TGCGCCAGCAGCTTTCGACAGACTGAAGCTTTCTTT.

This chain links TRBV5-1 with TRBJ2-2; 8 nucleotides agree with TRBD2. The CDR3 extends over 19 amino acids. The ends lost 3 bases at V and 3 bases at J; junction bases unmatched: 16. Germline V gives CDR1 SGHRS, CDR2 YFSETQ. In DNA form, the CDR3 reads TGCGCCAGCAGCTCGGCGGGTCCAAGCGGGAGCGAGGACACCGGGGAGCTGTTTTTT. Translating gives CASSSAGPSGSEDTGELFF.

The chain couples TRBV5-4 to TRBJ1-1; 7 bases match TRBD1. The CDR3 runs to 14 residues. Germline CDR1 SGHNT, CDR2 YYREEE (reference sequence). V lost 4 bases and J lost 0; bases outside the gene matches: 3. The CDR3 bases are TGTGCCAGCAGCGTGGGACAGATGAACACTGAAGCTTTCTTT. Its translation is CASSVGQMNTEAFF.

The chain couples TRBV5-4 to TRBJ2-7; unclear D gene. CDR3 length: 14 residues. V was pared by 4 bases and J by 6 bases, with 17 bases between. Germline values: CDR1 SGHNT, CDR2 YYREEE (reference sequence). The CDR3 protein is CASSLRLETGEQYF. The CDR3 DNA follows: TGTGCCAGCAGCCTTCGGCTGGAGACGGGCGAGCAGTACTTC.

The chain recombines TRBV11-3 with TRBJ2-1, with D possibly matching TRBD2 (5 bases). Germline CDR1 SGHNT, CDR2 YENEEA. V shed 5 bases and J shed 6 bases, with 11 bases lying between them. The CDR3 runs 13 residues. The CDR3 protein is CASSPGWPNEQFF. CDR3 bases: TGTGCCAGCAGCCCGGGGTGGCCCAATGAGCAGTTCTTC.

CDR3 region: CASAKTSGPYEQYF. CDR3 nucleotides: TGTGCCAGCGCCAAGACTAGCGGACCCTACGAGCAGTACTTC. The chain has TRBV5-5 and TRBJ2-7, with TRBD2 matching 9 bases. Losses at the gene ends were 7 bases for V and 2 bases for J; bases not matched to a gene: 7. This CDR3 spans 14 amino acids. Germline V gives CDR1 SGHKS, CDR2 YYEKEE (reference sequence).

V usage is TRBV4-1 and J usage is TRBJ2-7; 7 nucleotides align to TRBD1. The CDR3 is 15 residues long. Germline values: CDR1 MGHRA, CDR2 YSYEKL. V lost 8 bases to trimming and J lost 4 bases; unmatched junction nucleotides: 14. CDR3 nucleotides: TGCGCCAGCTTAAACGCTCGGGACAGCACTTACGAGCAGTACTTC. It encodes CASLNARDSTYEQYF.

The V and J genes are TRBV5-4 and TRBJ2-5; 8 positions agree with TRBD2. With V trimmed by 2 bases and J by 5 bases, 2 bases remained unmatched. The CDR3 sequence is 13 residues long. In germline, CDR1 is SGHNT, CDR2 YYREEE (reference sequence). The CDR3 nucleotides read TGTGCCAGCAGCTTAAGACTAGCGGAGACCCAGTACTTC. Translating gives CASSLRLAETQYF.